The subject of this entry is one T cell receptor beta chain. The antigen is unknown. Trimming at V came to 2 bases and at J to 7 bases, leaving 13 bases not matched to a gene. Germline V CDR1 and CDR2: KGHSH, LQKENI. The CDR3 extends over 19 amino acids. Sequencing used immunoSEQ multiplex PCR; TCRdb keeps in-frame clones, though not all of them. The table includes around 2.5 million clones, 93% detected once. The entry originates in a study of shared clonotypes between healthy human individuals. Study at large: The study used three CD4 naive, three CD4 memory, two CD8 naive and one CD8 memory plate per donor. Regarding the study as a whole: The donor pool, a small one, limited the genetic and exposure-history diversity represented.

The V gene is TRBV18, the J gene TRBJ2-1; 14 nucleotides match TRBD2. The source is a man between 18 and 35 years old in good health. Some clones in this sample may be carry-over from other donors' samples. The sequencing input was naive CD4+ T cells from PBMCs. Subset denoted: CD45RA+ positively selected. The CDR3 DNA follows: TGTGCCAGCTCACCATTTGTGTTGTCCGGGACTAGCGGGAGTAATGAGCAGTTCTTC. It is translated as CASSPFVLSGTSGSNEQFF.